This T cell receptor beta chain was recorded in a study of blood T cell repertoires in COVID-19. In the study overall: Donors in the United States, Italy and Spain gave samples during acute or convalescent COVID-19. PBMCs, B-cell-depleted T cells, or T cells were the source of the cDNA or gDNA that made up the material.

The germline CDR1 and CDR2 sequences are MNHEY and SVGEGT. The ends lost 5 bases at V and 1 base at J; junction bases unmatched: 2. CDR3 length: 15 amino acids. Source study methods: Amplification from reference gene primers served as the basis for estimated nucleated cell counts. Clones were sequenced by immunoSEQ multiplex PCR, and TCRdb holds only the in-frame ones, with some missing. V, J and clone size are those of that table, while D and trimming were read from the DNA. The data contain 95,000 to 150,000 clones, approximately 80% of them singletons. This clonotype originated in a woman in her 70s with acute or convalescent COVID-19. The rearrangement links TRBV6-2 or TRBV6-3 to TRBJ2-5; 12 bases line up with TRBD2. What was sequenced was peripheral blood. For the CDR3, the DNA is TGTGCCAGCAGTGGACTAGCGGGGCCCCAAGAGACCCAGTACTTC. It yields the protein CASSGLAGPQETQYF.